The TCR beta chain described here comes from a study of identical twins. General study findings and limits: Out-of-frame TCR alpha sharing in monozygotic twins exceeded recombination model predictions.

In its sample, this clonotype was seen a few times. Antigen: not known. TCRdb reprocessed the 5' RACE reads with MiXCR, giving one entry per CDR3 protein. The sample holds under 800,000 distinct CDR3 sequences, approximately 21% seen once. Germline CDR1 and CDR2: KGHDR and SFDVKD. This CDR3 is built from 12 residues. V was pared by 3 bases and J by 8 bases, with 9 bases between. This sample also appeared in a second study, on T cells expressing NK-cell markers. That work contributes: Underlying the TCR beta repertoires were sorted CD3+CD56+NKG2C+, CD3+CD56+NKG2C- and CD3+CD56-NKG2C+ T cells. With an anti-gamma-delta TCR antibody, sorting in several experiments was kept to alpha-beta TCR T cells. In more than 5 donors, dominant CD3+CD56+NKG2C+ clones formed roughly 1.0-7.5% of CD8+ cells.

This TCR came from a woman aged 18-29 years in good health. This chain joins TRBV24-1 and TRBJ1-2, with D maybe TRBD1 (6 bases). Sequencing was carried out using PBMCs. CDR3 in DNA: TGTGCCACCAGTGATCGCACAGGGGGCTACACCTTC. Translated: CATSDRTGGYTF.